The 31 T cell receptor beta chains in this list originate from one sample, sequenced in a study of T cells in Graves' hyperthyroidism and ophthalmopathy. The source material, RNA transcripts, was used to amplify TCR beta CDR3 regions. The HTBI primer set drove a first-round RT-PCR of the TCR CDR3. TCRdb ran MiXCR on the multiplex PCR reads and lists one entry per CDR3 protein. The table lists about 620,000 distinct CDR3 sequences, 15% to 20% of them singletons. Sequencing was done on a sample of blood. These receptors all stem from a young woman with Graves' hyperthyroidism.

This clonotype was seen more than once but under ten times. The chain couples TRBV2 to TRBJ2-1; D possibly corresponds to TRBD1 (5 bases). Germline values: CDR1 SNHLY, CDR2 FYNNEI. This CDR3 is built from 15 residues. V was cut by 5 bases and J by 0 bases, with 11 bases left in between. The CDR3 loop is CASSRRGSSYNEQFF. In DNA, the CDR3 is TGTGCCAGCAGTCGTAGGGGAAGCTCCTACAATGAGCAGTTCTTC.

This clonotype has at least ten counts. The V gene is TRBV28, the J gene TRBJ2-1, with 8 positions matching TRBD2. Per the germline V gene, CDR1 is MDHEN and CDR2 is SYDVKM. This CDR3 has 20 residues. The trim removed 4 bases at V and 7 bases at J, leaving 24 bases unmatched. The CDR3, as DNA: TGTGCCAGCAGTTCCCTTATAAGGACTAGCAACGACTACTACGGGAATGAGCAGTTCTTC. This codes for CASSSLIRTSNDYYGNEQFF.

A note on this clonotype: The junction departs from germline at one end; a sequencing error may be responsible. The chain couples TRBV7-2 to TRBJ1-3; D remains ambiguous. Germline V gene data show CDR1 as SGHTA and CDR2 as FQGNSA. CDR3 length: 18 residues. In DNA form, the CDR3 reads TGTGCCAGCAGCTTAGCCCCGAGTTTTCTCGGCTCTGGAGACACCATATATTTT. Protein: CASSLAPSFLGSGDTIYF.

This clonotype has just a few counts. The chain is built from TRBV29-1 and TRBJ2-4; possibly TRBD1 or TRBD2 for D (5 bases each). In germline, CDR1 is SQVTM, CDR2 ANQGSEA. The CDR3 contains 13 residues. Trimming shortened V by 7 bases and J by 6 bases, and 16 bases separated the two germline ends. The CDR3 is CSAQGTKGNIQYF. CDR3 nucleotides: TGCAGCGCACAAGGGACGAAGGGAAACATTCAGTACTTC.

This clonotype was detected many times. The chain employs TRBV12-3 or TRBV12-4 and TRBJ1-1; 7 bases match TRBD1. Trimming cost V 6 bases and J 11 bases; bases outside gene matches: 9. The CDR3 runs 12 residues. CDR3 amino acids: CASSLATRGAFF. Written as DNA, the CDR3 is TGTGCCAGCAGCCTGGCTACCAGGGGGGCTTTCTTT.

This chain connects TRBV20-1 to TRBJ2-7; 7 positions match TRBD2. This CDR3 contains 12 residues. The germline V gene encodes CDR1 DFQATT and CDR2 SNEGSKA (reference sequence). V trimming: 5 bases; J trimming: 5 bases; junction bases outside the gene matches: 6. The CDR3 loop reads CSAGREPDEQYF. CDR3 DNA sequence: TGCAGTGCTGGGCGGGAGCCCGACGAGCAGTACTTC.

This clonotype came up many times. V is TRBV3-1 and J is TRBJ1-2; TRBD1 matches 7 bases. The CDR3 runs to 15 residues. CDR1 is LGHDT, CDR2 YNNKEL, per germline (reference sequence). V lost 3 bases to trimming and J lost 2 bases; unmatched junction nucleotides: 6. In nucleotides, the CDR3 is TGTGCCAGCAGCCACCGGGACAGAGAAAACTATGGCTACACCTTC. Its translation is CASSHRDRENYGYTF.

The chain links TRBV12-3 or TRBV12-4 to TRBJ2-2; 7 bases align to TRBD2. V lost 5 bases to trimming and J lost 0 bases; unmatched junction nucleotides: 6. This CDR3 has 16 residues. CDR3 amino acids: CASSRWGGTNTGELFF. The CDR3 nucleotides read TGTGCCAGCAGTCGGTGGGGGGGAACGAACACCGGGGAGCTGTTTTTT.

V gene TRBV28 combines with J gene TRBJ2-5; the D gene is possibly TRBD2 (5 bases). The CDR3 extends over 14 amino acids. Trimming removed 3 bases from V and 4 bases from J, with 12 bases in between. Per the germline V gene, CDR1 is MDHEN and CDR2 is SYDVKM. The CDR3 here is CASSFGVLAETQYF. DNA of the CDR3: TGTGCCAGCAGTTTCGGGGTTTTGGCAGAGACCCAGTACTTC.

As DNA, the CDR3 is TGTGCCAGTAGTATAGATCGGACAGGGAAATACGAGCAGTACTTC. This gives the protein CASSIDRTGKYEQYF. This chain uses TRBV19 with TRBJ2-7, with TRBD1 matching over 8 bases. V gave up 0 bases and J gave up 4 bases; unmatched junction bases: 5. CDR1 and CDR2 from the germline V gene are LNHDA and SQIVND (reference sequence). This CDR3 spans 15 amino acids.

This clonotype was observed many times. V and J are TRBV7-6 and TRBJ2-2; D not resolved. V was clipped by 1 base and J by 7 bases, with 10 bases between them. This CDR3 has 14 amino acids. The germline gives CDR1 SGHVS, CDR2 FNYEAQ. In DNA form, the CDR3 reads TGTGCCAGCAGCTTAGACACCGAGGTCGGGGAGCTGTTTTTT. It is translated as CASSLDTEVGELFF.

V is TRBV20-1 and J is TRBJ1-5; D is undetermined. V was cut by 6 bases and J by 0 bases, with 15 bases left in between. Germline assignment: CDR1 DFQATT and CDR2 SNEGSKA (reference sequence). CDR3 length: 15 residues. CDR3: CSARPQPYSNQPQHF. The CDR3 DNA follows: TGCAGTGCCAGGCCACAGCCATATAGCAATCAGCCCCAGCATTTT.

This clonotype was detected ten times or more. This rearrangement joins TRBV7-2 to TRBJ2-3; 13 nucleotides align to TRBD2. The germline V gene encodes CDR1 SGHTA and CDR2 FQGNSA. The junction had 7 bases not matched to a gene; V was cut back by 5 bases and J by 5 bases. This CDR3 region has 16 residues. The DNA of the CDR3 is TGTGCCAGCAGCCCCCAGAGACTAGCGGGAGGAGATACGCAGTATTTT. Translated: CASSPQRLAGGDTQYF. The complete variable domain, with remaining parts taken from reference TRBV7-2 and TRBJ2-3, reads GAGVSQSPSNKVTEKGKDVELRCDPISGHTALYWYRQSLGQGLEFLIYFQGNSAPDKSGLPSDRFSAERTGGSVSTLTIQRTQQEDSAVYLCASSPQRLAGGDTQYFGPGTRLTVL.

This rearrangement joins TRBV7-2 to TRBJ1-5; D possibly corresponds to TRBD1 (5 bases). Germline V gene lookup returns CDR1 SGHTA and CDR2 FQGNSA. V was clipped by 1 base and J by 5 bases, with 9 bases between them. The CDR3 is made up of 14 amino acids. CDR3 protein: CASSLGGWDQPQHF. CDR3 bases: TGTGCCAGCAGCTTAGGGGGGTGGGATCAGCCCCAGCATTTT.

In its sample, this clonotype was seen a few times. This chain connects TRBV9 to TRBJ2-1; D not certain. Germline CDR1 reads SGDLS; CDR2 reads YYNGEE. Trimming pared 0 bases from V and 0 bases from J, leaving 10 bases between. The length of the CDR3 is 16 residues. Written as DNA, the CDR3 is TGTGCCAGCAGCGTAGCCGGGCGGAGCTCCTACAATGAGCAGTTCTTC. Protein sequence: CASSVAGRSSYNEQFF.

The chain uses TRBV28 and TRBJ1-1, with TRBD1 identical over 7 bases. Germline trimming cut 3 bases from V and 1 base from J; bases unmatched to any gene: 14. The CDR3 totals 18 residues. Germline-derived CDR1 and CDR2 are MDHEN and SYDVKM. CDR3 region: CASSFQHPNDRANTEAFF. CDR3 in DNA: TGTGCCAGCAGTTTTCAACACCCCAACGACAGGGCGAACACTGAAGCTTTCTTT.

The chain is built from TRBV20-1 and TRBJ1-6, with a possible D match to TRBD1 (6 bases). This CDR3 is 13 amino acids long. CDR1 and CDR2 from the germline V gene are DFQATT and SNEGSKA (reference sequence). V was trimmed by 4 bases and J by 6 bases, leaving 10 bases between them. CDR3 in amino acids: CSATGQTNSPLHF. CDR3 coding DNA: TGCAGTGCTACCGGACAGACTAATTCACCCCTCCACTTT.

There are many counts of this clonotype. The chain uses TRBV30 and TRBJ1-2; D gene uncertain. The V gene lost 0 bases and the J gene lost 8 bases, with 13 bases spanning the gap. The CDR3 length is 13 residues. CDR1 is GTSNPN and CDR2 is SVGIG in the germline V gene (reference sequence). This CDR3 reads CAWSVQRMEGYTF. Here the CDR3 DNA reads TGTGCCTGGAGTGTACAGAGGATGGAGGGCTACACCTTC.

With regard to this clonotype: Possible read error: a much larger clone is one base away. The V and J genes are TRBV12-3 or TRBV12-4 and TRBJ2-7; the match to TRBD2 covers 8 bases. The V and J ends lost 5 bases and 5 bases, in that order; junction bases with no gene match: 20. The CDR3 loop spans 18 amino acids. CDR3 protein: CASSRGLVTGGAFDEQYF. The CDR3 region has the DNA TGTGCCAGCAGTCGGGGACTAGTCACGGGGGGTGCGTTCGACGAGCAGTACTTC.

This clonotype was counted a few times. The CDR3 reads CASSLVPTSGTGELFF. The DNA of the CDR3 is TGTGCCAGCAGCTTAGTTCCGACTAGCGGGACCGGGGAGCTGTTTTTT. This sequence joins TRBV7-2 and TRBJ2-2; 10 bases agree with TRBD2. Per the germline V gene, CDR1 is SGHTA and CDR2 is FQGNSA. This CDR3 comprises 16 residues. Unmatched junction bases numbered 4, after V lost 1 base and J lost 5 bases.

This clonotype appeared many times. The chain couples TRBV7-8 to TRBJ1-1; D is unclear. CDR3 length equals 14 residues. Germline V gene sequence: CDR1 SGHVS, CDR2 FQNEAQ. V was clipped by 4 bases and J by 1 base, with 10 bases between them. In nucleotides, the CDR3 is TGTGCCAGCAGCTATGCTGGTGCGAACACTGAAGCTTTCTTT. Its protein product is CASSYAGANTEAFF.

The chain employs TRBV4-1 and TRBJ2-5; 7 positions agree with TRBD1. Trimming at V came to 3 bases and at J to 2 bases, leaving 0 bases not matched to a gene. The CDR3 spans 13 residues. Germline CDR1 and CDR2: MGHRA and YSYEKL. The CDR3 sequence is CASSQTGQETQYF. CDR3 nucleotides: TGCGCCAGCAGCCAGACAGGGCAAGAGACCCAGTACTTC.

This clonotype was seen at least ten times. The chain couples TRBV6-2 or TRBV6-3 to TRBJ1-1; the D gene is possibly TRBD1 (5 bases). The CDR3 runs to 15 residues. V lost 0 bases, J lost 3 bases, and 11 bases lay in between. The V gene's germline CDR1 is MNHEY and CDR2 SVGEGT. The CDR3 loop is CASSYSTARYTEAFF. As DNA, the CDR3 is TGTGCCAGCAGTTACTCGACAGCAAGATACACTGAAGCTTTCTTT.

The CDR3 protein is CASSHRDRGTEAFF. CDR3 nucleotide sequence: TGTGCCAGCAGCCACCGGGACAGGGGGACTGAAGCTTTCTTT. This chain joins TRBV13 and TRBJ1-1; 11 bases line up with TRBD1. The germline V gene has CDR1 PRHDT and CDR2 FYEKMQ (reference sequence). This CDR3 contains 14 residues. The trim removed 5 bases at V and 5 bases at J, leaving 4 bases unmatched. The full variable domain, rest sourced from reference TRBV13 and TRBJ1-1, is AAGVIQSPRHLIKEKRETATLKCYPIPRHDTVYWYQQGPGQDPQFLISFYEKMQSDKGSIPDRFSAQQFSDYHSELNMSSLELGDSALYFCASSHRDRGTEAFFGQGTRLTVV.

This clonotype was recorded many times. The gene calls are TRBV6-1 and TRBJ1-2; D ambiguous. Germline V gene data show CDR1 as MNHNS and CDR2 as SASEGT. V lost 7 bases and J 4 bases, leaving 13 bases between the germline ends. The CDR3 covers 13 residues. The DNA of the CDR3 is TGTGCCAGCACAAATGGCCGAGCCTATGGCTACACCTTC. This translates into CASTNGRAYGYTF.

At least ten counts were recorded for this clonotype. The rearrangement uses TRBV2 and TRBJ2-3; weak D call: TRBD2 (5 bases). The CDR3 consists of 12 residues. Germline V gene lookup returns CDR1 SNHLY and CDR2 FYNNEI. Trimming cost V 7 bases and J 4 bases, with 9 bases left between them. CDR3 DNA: TGTGCCAGCAATCCTAGCTCAGATACGCAGTATTTT. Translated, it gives CASNPSSDTQYF.

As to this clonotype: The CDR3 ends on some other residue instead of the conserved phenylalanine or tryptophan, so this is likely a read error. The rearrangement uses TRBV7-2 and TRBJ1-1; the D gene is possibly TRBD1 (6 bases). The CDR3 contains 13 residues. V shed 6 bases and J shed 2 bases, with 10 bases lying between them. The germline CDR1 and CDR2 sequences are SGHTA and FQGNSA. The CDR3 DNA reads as TGTGCCAGCAGTCTGGACAGAAACACTGAAGCTTTCTCT. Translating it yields CASSLDRNTEAFS.

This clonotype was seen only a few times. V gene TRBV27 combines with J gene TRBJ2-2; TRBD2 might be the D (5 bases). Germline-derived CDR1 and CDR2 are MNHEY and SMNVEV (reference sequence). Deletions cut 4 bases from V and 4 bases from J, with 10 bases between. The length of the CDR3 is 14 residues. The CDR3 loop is CASSSDYLTGELFF. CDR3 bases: TGTGCCAGCAGTTCTGACTACCTCACCGGGGAGCTGTTTTTT.

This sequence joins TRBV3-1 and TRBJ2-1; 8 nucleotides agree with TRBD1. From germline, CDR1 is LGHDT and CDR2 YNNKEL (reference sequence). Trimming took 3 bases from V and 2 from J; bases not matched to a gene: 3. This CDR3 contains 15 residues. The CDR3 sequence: CASSHGQGPYNEQFF. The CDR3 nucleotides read TGTGCCAGCAGCCACGGACAGGGCCCCTACAATGAGCAGTTCTTC.

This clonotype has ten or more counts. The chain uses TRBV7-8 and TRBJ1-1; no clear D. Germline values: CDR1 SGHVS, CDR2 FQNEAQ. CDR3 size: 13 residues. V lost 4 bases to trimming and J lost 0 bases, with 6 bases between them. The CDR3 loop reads CASSSNMNTEAFF. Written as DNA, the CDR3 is TGTGCCAGCAGCTCAAACATGAACACTGAAGCTTTCTTT. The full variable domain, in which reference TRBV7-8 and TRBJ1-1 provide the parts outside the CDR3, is GAGVSQSPRYKVAKRGQDVALRCDPISGHVSLFWYQQALGQGPEFLTYFQNEAQLDKSGLPSDRFFAERPEGSVSTLKIQRTQQEDSAVYLCASSSNMNTEAFFGQGTRLTVV.

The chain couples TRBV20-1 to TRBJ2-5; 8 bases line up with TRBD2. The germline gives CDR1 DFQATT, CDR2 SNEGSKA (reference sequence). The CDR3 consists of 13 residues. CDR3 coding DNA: TGCAGCCCTCGGTTAGCGGGGCAAGAGACCCAGTACTTC. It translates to CSPRLAGQETQYF.